This TCR beta chain came from a study of blood T cell repertoires in COVID-19. Study-level background: PBMCs, B-cell-depleted T cells, or T cells provided the cDNA or gDNA that made up the material.

The protocol was immunoSEQ multiplex PCR, while the TCRdb copy is restricted to in-frame clones and leaves out a portion. Among approximately 110,000 clones, around nine tenths were seen once, and the ten largest hold just over 2%. The germline CDR1 and CDR2 sequences are LGHNA and YNFKEQ. This CDR3 has 14 amino acids. Trimming shortened V by 0 bases and J by 2 bases, and 5 bases separated the two germline ends. This receptor was obtained from a man aged 45-60 years with COVID-19, enrolled during active disease. The sequenced material came from peripheral blood. The gene calls are TRBV4-2 and TRBJ1-3; D remains unclear. The CDR3 region is CASSQDATGNTIYF. The CDR3 region has the DNA TGTGCCAGCAGCCAAGATGCGACTGGAAACACCATATATTTT.